The 13 T cell receptor beta chains listed next were all sequenced from one sample in a study of shared clonotypes between healthy human individuals. The assay was immunoSEQ multiplex PCR, and TCRdb's table has in-frame clones only and misses some. This repertoire shows around 2.5 million clones, 80% to 95% found once; its top ten account for approximately 0.37%. The sample consisted of naive CD4+ T cells from PBMCs. Subset specified: CD45RA+ positively selected. These receptors originate from a man younger than 35 in good health. Some clones in this sample may be carry-over from other donors' samples.

The rearrangement joins TRBV5-8 to TRBJ1-2, with D perhaps TRBD1 (6 bases). Per the germline V gene, CDR1 is SGHTS and CDR2 is YDEGEE. The CDR3 has 18 amino acids. The V and J ends lost 4 bases and 5 bases respectively, with 27 bases between them. The CDR3 loop reads CASSPGHLWAGEGYGYTF. The DNA of the CDR3 is TGTGCCAGCAGCCCCGGCCACCTATGGGCAGGGGAAGGGTATGGCTACACCTTC.

This clone was recorded once. The V and J genes are TRBV28 and TRBJ2-5, with D perhaps TRBD1 or TRBD2 (5 bases each). Germline V gives CDR1 MDHEN, CDR2 SYDVKM. CDR3 length: 15 amino acids. V dropped 1 base and J dropped 2 bases, with 11 bases sitting between them. DNA for the CDR3: TGTGCCAGCAGTTTATTGGGGGTACTGCAAGAGACCCAGTACTTC. The encoded protein is CASSLLGVLQETQYF.

Only one count was recorded for this clone. V usage is TRBV5-4 and J usage is TRBJ1-3; D may be TRBD1 (6 bases). The CDR3 length is 15 residues. V was trimmed by 3 bases and J by 2 bases, leaving 12 bases between them. Germline V CDR1 and CDR2: SGHNT, YYREEE (reference sequence). Here the CDR3 reads CASSSRGSAGNTIYF. CDR3 DNA sequence: TGTGCCAGCAGCTCGAGGGGGTCCGCTGGAAACACCATATATTTT.

The gene calls are TRBV2 and TRBJ2-1, with D maybe TRBD2 (6 bases). V was pared by 4 bases and J by 10 bases, with 14 bases between. This CDR3 comprises 13 residues. In germline, CDR1 is SNHLY, CDR2 FYNNEI. The CDR3 sequence is CASSGGAIGEQFF. Written as DNA, the CDR3 is TGTGCCAGCAGTGGCGGGGCTATAGGAGAGCAGTTCTTC.

The chain uses TRBV29-1 and TRBJ2-3; D may be TRBD2 (6 bases). The CDR3 runs to 14 residues. The germline CDR1 and CDR2 sequences are SQVTM and ANQGSEA. Trimming took 6 bases from V and 0 from J, leaving 13 bases between them. CDR3 in DNA: TGCAGCGTGTCTAGCGCGATAAGCACAGATACGCAGTATTTT. Its translation: CSVSSAISTDTQYF.

The rearrangement joins TRBV28 to TRBJ1-3; no clear D. Trimming left V 2 bases short and J 8 bases short, with 7 bases between. The CDR3 contains 12 residues. CDR1 and CDR2 (germline): MDHEN, SYDVKM. Written as DNA, the CDR3 is TGTGCCAGCAGTTTAGTTCGGGACACCATATATTTT. It codes for CASSLVRDTIYF. Drawing the rest from reference TRBV28 and TRBJ1-3, the complete variable domain is DVKVTQSSRYLVKRTGEKVFLECVQDMDHENMFWYRQDPGLGLRLIYFSYDVKMKEKGDIPEGYSVSREKKERFSLILESASTNQTSMYLCASSLVRDTIYFGEGSWLTVV.

The chain has TRBV7-2 and TRBJ2-7; either TRBD1 or TRBD2 may supply D (5 bases each). Germline V CDR1 and CDR2: SGHTA, FQGNSA. The CDR3 is made up of 15 amino acids. The V end was cut by 5 bases, the J end by 1 base, with 15 bases between. CDR3 DNA sequence: TGTGCCAGCAGCCTGACCGGGACGGCATCCTACGAGCAGTACTTC. It encodes CASSLTGTASYEQYF.

The CDR3 loop reads CASSERRQPNEKLFF. DNA of the CDR3: TGTGCCAGCAGTGAACGGAGACAGCCTAATGAAAAACTGTTTTTT. The chain employs TRBV2 and TRBJ1-4, with D maybe TRBD1 (5 bases). The CDR3 runs 15 residues. CDR1 and CDR2 from the germline V gene are SNHLY and FYNNEI. V was clipped by 2 bases and J by 3 bases, with 10 bases between them.

This CDR3 is CASSSTGAEETQYF. CDR3 sequence (DNA): TGCGCCAGCAGCTCTACCGGGGCAGAAGAGACCCAGTACTTC. The gene calls are TRBV5-1 and TRBJ2-5; tentatively, D is TRBD1 or TRBD2 (5 bases each). This CDR3 is built from 14 residues. V lost 3 bases and J lost 3, with 12 bases in between. The V gene's germline CDR1 is SGHRS and CDR2 YFSETQ.

The J gene is TRBJ1-1, the V gene TRBV5-6; D ambiguous. The CDR3 sequence is 15 residues long. The V gene lost 2 bases and the J gene lost 0 bases, with 11 bases spanning the gap. CDR1 and CDR2 from the germline V gene are SGHDT and YYEEEE. CDR3 sequence: CASSFFQALNTEAFF. Written as DNA, the CDR3 is TGTGCCAGCAGCTTTTTTCAGGCCTTGAACACTGAAGCTTTCTTT.

The V gene is TRBV28, the J gene TRBJ2-2, with 7 bases aligning to TRBD1. CDR1 and CDR2 from the germline V gene are MDHEN and SYDVKM. The J segment lost 3 bases and the V segment lost 7 bases, leaving 8 bases of the junction unmatched. CDR3 length: 15 residues. The CDR3 region is CASTHRGADTGELFF. CDR3 sequence (DNA): TGTGCCAGCACCCACAGGGGCGCGGACACCGGGGAGCTGTTTTTT.

Details on this clone: Different DNA sequences within this sample yield the same CDR3. The rearrangement uses TRBV5-1 and TRBJ2-1; D call uncertain. The CDR3 extends over 14 amino acids. The V and J ends lost 0 bases and 0 bases respectively, with 4 bases between them. Germline CDR1 SGHRS, CDR2 YFSETQ. As DNA, the CDR3 is TGCGCCAGCAGCTTGGGGGACTCCTACAATGAGCAGTTCTTC. Its translation: CASSLGDSYNEQFF.

To note about this clone: This sample also contains other DNA sequences that code for the same CDR3. The gene calls are TRBV7-9 and TRBJ1-5, with D uncertain. Germline V gene data show CDR1 as SEHNR and CDR2 as FQNEAQ (reference sequence). The CDR3 sequence is 14 residues long. Trimming removed 1 base at V and 0 bases at J, with 4 bases between. This chain's CDR3 is CASSLVDSNQPQHF. The DNA for the CDR3 is TGTGCCAGCAGCTTAGTCGATAGCAATCAGCCCCAGCATTTT.